This T cell receptor (beta chain) is from a study of metastatic and nonmetastatic thyroid tumors. This clone was recorded many times. TCRdb re-analyzed the PCR reads through MiXCR. Of roughly 30,000 clones in the sample, around a fifth were seen once. Among the patients, none had received any treatment before thyroid surgery. The CDR3 is made up of 15 amino acids. The V gene's germline CDR1 is SEHNR and CDR2 FQNEAQ (reference sequence). V dropped 4 bases and J dropped 1; count of bases not matched to a gene: 3. The sample comprised blood. V usage is TRBV7-9 and J usage is TRBJ2-5, with TRBD1 identical over 10 bases. This TCR was recovered from a female donor with papillary thyroid cancer or a benign thyroid nodule (not recorded which). Some clones in this sample may be carry-over from other donors' samples. The CDR3 protein is CASSSGQGPQETQYF. For the CDR3, the DNA is TGTGCCAGCAGCTCGGGACAGGGGCCCCAAGAGACCCAGTACTTC.